This TCR beta chain was profiled in a study of long-term antiretroviral therapy in people with HIV. Overall study findings and caveats: HIV repertoires covered narrower CDR3 length ranges than controls did.

With regard to this clone: Antigen specificity is unknown.

At survey level, the immunoSEQ assay was run in its v3.0 version. The method was immunoSEQ multiplex PCR; TCRdb's version includes in-frame clones alone and lacks a portion of them. The table includes around 38,000 clones, approximately 94% detected once. V lost 2 bases and J lost 4, with 14 bases in between. The CDR3 totals 15 residues. Germline V gene data show CDR1 as MNHEY and CDR2 as SVGAGI. The sequenced sample was unsorted PBMCs, obtained approximately 9.1 years after starting antiretroviral therapy. The chain is built from TRBV6-5 and TRBJ1-2; D is perhaps TRBD1 (5 bases). The receptor comes from a young man with HIV. The CDR3 loop is CASSYLTGGFYGYTF. The CDR3 DNA reads as TGTGCCAGCAGTTACCTAACGGGGGGATTCTATGGCTACACCTTC.